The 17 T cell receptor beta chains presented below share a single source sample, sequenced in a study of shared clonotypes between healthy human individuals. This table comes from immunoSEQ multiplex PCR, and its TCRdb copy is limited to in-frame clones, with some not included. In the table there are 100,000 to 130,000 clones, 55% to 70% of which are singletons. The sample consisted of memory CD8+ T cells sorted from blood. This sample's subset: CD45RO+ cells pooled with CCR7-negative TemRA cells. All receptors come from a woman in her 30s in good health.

CDR3 residues: CASSPGTAGYTF. The DNA of the CDR3 is TGTGCCAGCAGTCCCGGGACAGCCGGCTACACCTTC. The chain uses TRBV6-1 and TRBJ1-2; TRBD1 matches at 7 bases. Germline CDR1 reads MNHNS; CDR2 reads SASEGT. V was pared by 5 bases and J by 8 bases, with 5 bases of the junction left unmatched. This CDR3 has 12 amino acids.

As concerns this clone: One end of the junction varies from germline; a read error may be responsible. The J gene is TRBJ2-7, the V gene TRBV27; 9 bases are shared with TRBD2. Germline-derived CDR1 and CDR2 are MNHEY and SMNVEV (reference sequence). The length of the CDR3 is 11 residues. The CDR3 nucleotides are TGTGCCAGCAGTTCCGGACTAGCGCGTTCTTTC. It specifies CASSSGLARSF.

CDR3: CASSLESSTGSENEQFF. CDR3 DNA: TGTGCCAGCAGCTTGGAGTCTAGTACGGGTTCCGAGAATGAGCAGTTCTTC. This chain joins TRBV5-6 and TRBJ2-1; no clear D gene. The germline gives CDR1 SGHDT, CDR2 YYEEEE. V lost 0 bases, J lost 7 bases, and 20 bases lay in between. The CDR3 runs to 17 residues.

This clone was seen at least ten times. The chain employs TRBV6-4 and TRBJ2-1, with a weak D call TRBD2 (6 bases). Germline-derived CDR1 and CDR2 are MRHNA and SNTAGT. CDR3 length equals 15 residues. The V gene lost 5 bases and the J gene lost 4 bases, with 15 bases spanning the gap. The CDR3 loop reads CASSRGASEYNEQFF. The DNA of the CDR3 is TGTGCCAGCAGTCGTGGGGCTAGCGAGTACAATGAGCAGTTCTTC.

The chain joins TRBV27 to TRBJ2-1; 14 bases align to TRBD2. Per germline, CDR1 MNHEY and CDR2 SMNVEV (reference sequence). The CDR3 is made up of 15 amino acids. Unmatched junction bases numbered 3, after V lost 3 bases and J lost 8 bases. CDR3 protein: CASSFGTSGSHEQFF. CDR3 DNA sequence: TGTGCCAGCAGTTTCGGGACTAGCGGGAGCCATGAGCAGTTCTTC.

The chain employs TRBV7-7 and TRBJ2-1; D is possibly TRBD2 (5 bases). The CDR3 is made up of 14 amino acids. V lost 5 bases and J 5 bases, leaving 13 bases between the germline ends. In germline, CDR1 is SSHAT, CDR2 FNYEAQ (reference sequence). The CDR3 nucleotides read TGTGCCAGCAGCGTGGGTACTAGGAACAATGAGCAGTTCTTC. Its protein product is CASSVGTRNNEQFF.

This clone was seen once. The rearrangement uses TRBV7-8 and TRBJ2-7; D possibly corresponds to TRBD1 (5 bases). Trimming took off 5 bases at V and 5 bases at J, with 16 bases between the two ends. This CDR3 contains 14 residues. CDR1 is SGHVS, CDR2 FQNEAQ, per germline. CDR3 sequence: CASSQRQPLDEQYF. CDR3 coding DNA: TGTGCCAGCAGCCAGAGACAGCCTTTGGACGAGCAGTACTTC.

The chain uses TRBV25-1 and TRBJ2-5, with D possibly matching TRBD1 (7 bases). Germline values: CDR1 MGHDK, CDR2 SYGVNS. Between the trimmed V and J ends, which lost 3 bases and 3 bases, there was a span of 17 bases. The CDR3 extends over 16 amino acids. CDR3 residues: CASSEPITGEEETQYF. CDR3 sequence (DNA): TGTGCCAGCAGTGAGCCTATTACAGGGGAGGAAGAGACCCAGTACTTC. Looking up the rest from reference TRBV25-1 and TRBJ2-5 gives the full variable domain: EADIYQTPRYLVIGTGKKITLECSQTMGHDKMYWYQQDPGMELHLIHYSYGVNSTEKGDLSSESTVSRIRTEHFPLTLESARPSHTSQYLCASSEPITGEEETQYFGPGTRLLVL.

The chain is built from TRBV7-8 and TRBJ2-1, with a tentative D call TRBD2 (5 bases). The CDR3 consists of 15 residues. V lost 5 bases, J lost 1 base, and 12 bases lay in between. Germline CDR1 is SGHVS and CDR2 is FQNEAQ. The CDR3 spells CASSESGYSYNEQFF. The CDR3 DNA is TGTGCCAGCAGCGAAAGCGGATATTCCTACAATGAGCAGTTCTTC.

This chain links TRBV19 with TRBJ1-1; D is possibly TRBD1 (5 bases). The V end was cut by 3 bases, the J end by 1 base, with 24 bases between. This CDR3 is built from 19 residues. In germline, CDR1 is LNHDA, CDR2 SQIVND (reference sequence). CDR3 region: CASSISIGARAWENTEAFF. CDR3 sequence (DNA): TGTGCCAGTAGTATCAGTATCGGGGCCAGGGCGTGGGAGAACACTGAAGCTTTCTTT.

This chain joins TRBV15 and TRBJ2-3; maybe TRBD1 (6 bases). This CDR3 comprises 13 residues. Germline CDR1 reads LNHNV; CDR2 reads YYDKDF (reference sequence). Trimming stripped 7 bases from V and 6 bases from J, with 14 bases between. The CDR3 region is CATTQGRADTQYF. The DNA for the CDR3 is TGTGCCACCACCCAGGGGCGAGCGGATACGCAGTATTTT.

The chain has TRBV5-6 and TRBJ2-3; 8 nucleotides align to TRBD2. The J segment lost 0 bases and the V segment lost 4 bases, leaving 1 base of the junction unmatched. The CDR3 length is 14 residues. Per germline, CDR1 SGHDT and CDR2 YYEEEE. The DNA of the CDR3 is TGTGCCAGCAGCGTAGCGGGAAGCACAGATACGCAGTATTTT. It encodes CASSVAGSTDTQYF.

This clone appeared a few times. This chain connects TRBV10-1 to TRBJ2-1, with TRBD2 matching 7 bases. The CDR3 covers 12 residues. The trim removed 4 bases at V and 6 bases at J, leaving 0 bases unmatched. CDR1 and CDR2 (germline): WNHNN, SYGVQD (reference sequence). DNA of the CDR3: TGCGCCAGCAGTGGACTAGCCAATGAGCAGTTCTTC. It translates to CASSGLANEQFF.

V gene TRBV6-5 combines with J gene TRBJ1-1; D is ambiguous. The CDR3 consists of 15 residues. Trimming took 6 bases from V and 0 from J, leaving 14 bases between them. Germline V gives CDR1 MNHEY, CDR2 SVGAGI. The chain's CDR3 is CASSRTREVNTEAFF. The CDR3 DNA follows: TGTGCCAGCAGCCGGACGAGGGAAGTGAACACTGAAGCTTTCTTT.

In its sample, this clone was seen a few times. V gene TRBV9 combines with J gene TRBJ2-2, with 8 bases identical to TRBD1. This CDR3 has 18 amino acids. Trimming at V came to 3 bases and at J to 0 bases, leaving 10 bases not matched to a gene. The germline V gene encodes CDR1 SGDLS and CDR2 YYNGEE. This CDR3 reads CASSDRQGRTTNTGELFF. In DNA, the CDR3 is TGTGCCAGCAGCGACCGACAGGGGAGGACCACGAACACCGGGGAGCTGTTTTTT.

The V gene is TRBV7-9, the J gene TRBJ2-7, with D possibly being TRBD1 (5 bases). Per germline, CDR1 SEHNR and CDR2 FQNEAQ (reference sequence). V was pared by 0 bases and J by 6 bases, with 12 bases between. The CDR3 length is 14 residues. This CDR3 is CASSLALGAVEQYF. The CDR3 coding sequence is TGTGCCAGCAGCTTAGCATTAGGGGCAGTCGAGCAGTACTTC.

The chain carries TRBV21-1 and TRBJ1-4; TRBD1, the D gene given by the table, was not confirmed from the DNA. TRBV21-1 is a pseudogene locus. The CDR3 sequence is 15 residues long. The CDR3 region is CASTSRTGPNEKLFF. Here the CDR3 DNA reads TGTGCCAGCACTTCCCGGACAGGCCCTAATGAAAAACTGTTTTTT.